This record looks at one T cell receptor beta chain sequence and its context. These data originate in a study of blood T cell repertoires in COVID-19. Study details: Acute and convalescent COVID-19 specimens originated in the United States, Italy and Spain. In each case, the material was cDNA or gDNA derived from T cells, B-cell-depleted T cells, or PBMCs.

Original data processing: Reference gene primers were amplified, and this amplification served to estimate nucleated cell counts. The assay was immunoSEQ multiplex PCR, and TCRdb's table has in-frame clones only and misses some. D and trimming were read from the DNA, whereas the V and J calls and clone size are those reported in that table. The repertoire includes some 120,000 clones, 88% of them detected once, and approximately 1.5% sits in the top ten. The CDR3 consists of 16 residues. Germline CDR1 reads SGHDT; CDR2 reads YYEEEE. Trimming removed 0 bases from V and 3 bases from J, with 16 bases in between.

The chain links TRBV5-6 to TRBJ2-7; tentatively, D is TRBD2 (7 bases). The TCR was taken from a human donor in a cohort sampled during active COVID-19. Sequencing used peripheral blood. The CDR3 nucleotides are TGTGCCAGCAGCTTGGCGGTTGGGGGGGCGGGCTACGAGCAGTACTTC. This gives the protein CASSLAVGGAGYEQYF.